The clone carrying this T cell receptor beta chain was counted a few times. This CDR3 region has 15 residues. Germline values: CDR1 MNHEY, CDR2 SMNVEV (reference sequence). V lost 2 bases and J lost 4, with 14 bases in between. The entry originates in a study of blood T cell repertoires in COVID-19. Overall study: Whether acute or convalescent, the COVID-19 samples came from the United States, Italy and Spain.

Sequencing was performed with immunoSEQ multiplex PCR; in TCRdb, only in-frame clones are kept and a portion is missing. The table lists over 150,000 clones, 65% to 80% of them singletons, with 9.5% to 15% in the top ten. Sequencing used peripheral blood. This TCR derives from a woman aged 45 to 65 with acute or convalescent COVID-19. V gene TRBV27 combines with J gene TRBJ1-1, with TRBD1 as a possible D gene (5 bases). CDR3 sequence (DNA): TGTGCCAGCAGTTTAGGGTCCCAGGGTCGCACTGAAGCTTTCTTT. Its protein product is CASSLGSQGRTEAFF.